The clone carrying this TCR beta chain was detected ten times or more. The data belong to a study of low-dose radiotherapy and immunotherapy resistance in tumors. Study as a whole: Each fraction for Cohort 1 was 0.5 Gy, given every 2 weeks, and the total came to 6.5 Gy.

As to time point: before trial treatment. Germline V gene sequence: CDR1 PRHDT, CDR2 FYEKMQ (reference sequence). V lost 5 bases, J lost 8 bases, and 19 bases lay in between. This CDR3 has 15 amino acids. Gene-specific TRAV and TRBV primers were used for first-strand cDNA, covering alpha and beta chains. With a constant-region primer and a V-primer adapter, TCRs were subjected to about 20 PCR cycles of amplification. From the reads, TCRdb called clonotypes with MiXCR, one entry per CDR3 protein. The sample consists of tens of thousands of distinct CDR3 sequences, more than 8% of them appearing once. The material was PBMCs, obtained before treatment. This chain connects TRBV13 to TRBJ2-4, with D possibly matching TRBD1 (6 bases). The sequence derives from a male donor with prostate cancer. The CDR3 DNA follows: TGTGCCAGCAGCCCCACCACCACCGGGACACACATTCAGTACTTC. It translates to CASSPTTTGTHIQYF.